This entry describes one TCR beta chain. The table came from immunoSEQ multiplex PCR; TCRdb's copy has only in-frame clones and leaves some out. This sample yields about 91,000 clones, of which over 70% are seen a single time; roughly 25% belongs to the top ten. These data originate in a study of blood T cell repertoires in COVID-19. Sequenced: peripheral blood. This clonotype originated in an older man with acute or convalescent COVID-19.

DNA for the CDR3: TGTGCCAGCAGTTCAGTGCGGGGAGGGGAGCAGTTCTTC. Translation gives CASSSVRGGEQFF. The chain uses TRBV11-2 and TRBJ2-1, with 7 nucleotides matching TRBD2. V lost 6 bases and J lost 10; bases outside the gene matches: 9. In germline, CDR1 is SGHAT, CDR2 FQNNGV. This CDR3 has 13 amino acids.